The T cell receptor beta chain under discussion was sequenced for a study of shared clonotypes between healthy human individuals. Libraries were prepared by immunoSEQ multiplex PCR; TCRdb keeps only in-frame clonotypes and omits some of them. Found here are over 700,000 clones, just under 75% of them singletons; the top ten hold about 1.7%. Trimming pared 10 bases from V and 7 bases from J, leaving 11 bases between. Germline loops: CDR1 MGHDK, CDR2 SYGVNS. This CDR3 spans 10 amino acids. The table lists this clone with a few counts. Sample: memory CD4+ T cells sorted from blood. Subset meaning: CD45RA-negative fraction. This sequence originates from a woman aged 25 to 39 in good health. V and J are TRBV25-1 and TRBJ2-7; D may be TRBD1 (5 bases). CDR3 sequence reads: CATRVWEQYF. CDR3 nucleotide sequence: TGTGCCACCAGGGTTTGGGAGCAGTACTTC.